This TCR beta chain was sequenced in a study of blood T cell repertoires in COVID-19. Sequencing was performed with immunoSEQ multiplex PCR; in TCRdb, only in-frame clones are kept and a portion is missing. Altogether a few hundred thousand clones are present, approximately 90% being singletons, with the ten largest covering approximately 6%. Germline CDR1 MDHEN, CDR2 SYDVKM. The trim removed 7 bases at V and 0 bases at J, leaving 20 bases unmatched. CDR3 length: 20 residues. Input material: peripheral blood. The chain combines TRBV28 with TRBJ1-2; 10 bases map to TRBD1. The sequence was obtained from a man aged 60 to 69 who had recovered from COVID-19. CDR3 sequence: CASIKTANRQGALTNYGYTF. The CDR3 DNA reads as TGTGCCAGCATTAAAACTGCAAATAGACAGGGGGCGTTGACTAACTATGGCTACACCTTC.